Following are 8 T cell receptor beta chains from one sample sequenced in a study of T cell responses to AZD1222 COVID-19 vaccine. This table comes from immunoSEQ multiplex PCR, and its TCRdb copy is limited to in-frame clones, with some not included. Here the sample spans about 93,000 clones, around 87% being singletons. The sequencing here drew on peripheral blood, taken 28 days after the second AZD1222 dose. The origin of the receptors is an adult who received the AZD1222 COVID-19 vaccine.

The chain carries TRBV20-1 and TRBJ2-7, with 7 bases that match TRBD2. There are 11 residues in the CDR3. J gave up 4 bases and V 5 bases, and 2 bases lay outside the gene matches. Germline V gene lookup returns CDR1 DFQATT and CDR2 SNEGSKA (reference sequence). For the CDR3, the DNA is TGCAGTGCTGGCGGGGGTTACGAGCAGTACTTC. As protein: CSAGGGYEQYF.

V gene TRBV5-4 combines with J gene TRBJ2-5; D tentatively fits TRBD1 or TRBD2 (6 bases each). Germline CDR1 is SGHNT and CDR2 is YYREEE (reference sequence). The V and J ends lost 1 base and 2 bases respectively, with 15 bases between them. The CDR3 covers 16 residues. DNA of the CDR3: TGTGCCAGCAGCTTGAAAGGGGGAGGATTTCAAGAGACCCAGTACTTC. Protein product: CASSLKGGGFQETQYF. Full variable domain (outside the CDR3, taken from reference TRBV5-4 and TRBJ2-5): ETGVTQSPTHLIKTRGQQVTLRCSSQSGHNTVSWYQQALGQGPQFIFQYYREEENGRGNFPPRFSGLQFPNYSSELNVNALELDDSALYLCASSLKGGGFQETQYFGPGTRLLVL.

The chain couples TRBV5-5 to TRBJ2-1; D call uncertain. The CDR3 runs to 13 residues. V lost 1 base to trimming and J lost 7 bases, with 9 bases between them. Germline V gene lookup returns CDR1 SGHKS and CDR2 YYEKEE (reference sequence). The CDR3 bases are TGTGCCAGCAGCTTGACAGAGTTGAATGAGCAGTTCTTC. Translation gives CASSLTELNEQFF.

This clone has only one observation. The rearrangement links TRBV3-1 (or the pseudogene TRBV3-2) to TRBJ1-1; D is ambiguous. The CDR3 length is 13 residues. Between the trimmed V and J ends, which lost 5 bases and 5 bases, there was a span of 12 bases. In germline, CDR1 is LGHDT, CDR2 YNNKEL (reference sequence). The CDR3 protein is CASSVGRVTEAFF. CDR3 nucleotides: TGTGCCAGCAGCGTCGGACGGGTGACTGAAGCTTTCTTT.

The CDR3 region is CARSLGDGHSGNTIYF. In nucleotides, the CDR3 is TGTGCCAGAAGCTTGGGTGACGGGCACTCTGGAAACACCATATATTTT. The chain has TRBV5-3 and TRBJ1-3; D not resolved. TRBV5-3 is placed among ORFs of uncertain function. Trimming left V 0 bases short and J 0 bases short, with 10 bases between. CDR3 size: 16 residues.

Note on this clone: The same CDR3 arises from other DNA sequences in this sample as well. This chain joins TRBV7-2 and TRBJ2-3; TRBD2 matches 13 bases. The CDR3 runs 18 residues. The V and J ends lost 7 bases and 2 bases, in that order; junction bases with no gene match: 12. The germline gives CDR1 SGHTA, CDR2 FQGNSA. CDR3 region: CASTRTSGSVPYTDTQYF. As DNA, the CDR3 is TGTGCCAGCACCCGGACTAGCGGGAGCGTCCCTTACACAGATACGCAGTATTTT.

The chain employs TRBV6-4 and TRBJ2-2; 11 nucleotides agree with TRBD2. The CDR3 is made up of 16 amino acids. In germline, CDR1 is MRHNA, CDR2 SNTAGT. Trimming cost V 3 bases and J 4 bases; bases outside gene matches: 4. Here the CDR3 DNA reads TGTGCCAGCAGTGAAACTAGCGGGGGAAGCACCGGGGAGCTGTTTTTT. This sequence encodes CASSETSGGSTGELFF.

V gene TRBV18 combines with J gene TRBJ2-7; 10 bases are shared with TRBD2. Per germline, CDR1 KGHSH and CDR2 LQKENI. V dropped 3 bases and J dropped 4; count of bases not matched to a gene: 3. This CDR3 has 14 amino acids. CDR3 loop: CASSPTSGEYEQYF. The CDR3 DNA reads as TGTGCCAGCTCACCTACTAGCGGGGAATACGAGCAGTACTTC. The variable domain in full, completed from reference TRBV18 and TRBJ2-7, reads NAGVMQNPRHLVRRRGQEARLRCSPMKGHSHVYWYRQLPEEGLKFMVYLQKENIIDESGMPKERFSAEFPKEGPSILRIQQVVRGDSAAYFCASSPTSGEYEQYFGPGTRLTVT.